Listed below are T cell receptor beta chains from one sample, sequenced in a study of CD8+CD57+ T cells in acquired aplastic anemia. TCRdb ran MiXCR on the reads and lists one entry per CDR3 protein. This sample has some 150,000 distinct CDR3 sequences, with around 50% found just once. What was sequenced was sorted CD4+, CD8+, or CD8+CD57+ T cells (not recorded which) from PBMCs. These receptor sequences come from a human donor with aplastic anemia. Each CDR3 is given without its conserved first and last residue. The order of the fields is V gene, CDR3 protein.

TRBV7-2	ASSLDVTGAEAF
TRBV10-3	AIGGGASTDTQY
TRBV14	ASSQGRGTRRTEAF
TRBV2	ASSAWGGRETEAF
TRBV24-1	ATSASGGTYNEQF
TRBV2	ASSATGTGNPYEQY
TRBV6-1	ASSERGSPLH
TRBV19	ASSTKTRVSGNEQF
TRBV10-3	ATTGTGNSGELF
TRBV15	ATSRERRAAAEAF
TRBV25-1	ASSSQGTLEQY
TRBV7-2	ASSLLSRLAETQY
TRBV12-3/TRBV12-4	ASSFGGGPQGTQY
TRBV24-1	ATSAPPSGGMVHEQY
TRBV7-8	ASSKRQGEAFHYGYT
TRBV19	ASSMGTGVSTDTQY
TRBV7-8	ASSAAVGTGGRTEAF
TRBV2	ASIKGLTNYEQY
TRBV4-3	ASSTQGAYNSPLH
TRBV11-2	ASSTSVASTDTQY
TRBV6-1	ASSALPQSGGSYEQY
TRBV15	ATRPGQGAVGSPLH
TRBV6-2/TRBV6-3	APTGANTEAF
TRBV29-1	SVEWTSGYDETQY
TRBV2	ASRSQGARNTEAF
TRBV2	ASSERTTNTGELF
TRBV5-8	ASSNGGDRETQY
TRBV29-1	SVLRTSTPYEQY
TRBV28	ASSFPSGASYEQY
TRBV5-1	ASRPGLAGETQY
TRBV15	ATSRDSGTVGQPQH
TRBV11-1	ASSLRPGHKQYNEQF
TRBV2	ASNRDPGTDTQY
TRBV11-1	ASSFSTGGTGNTIY
TRBV19	ASSIEKGMNTEAF
TRBV28	ASSLGGGRGAYEQY
TRBV11-1	ASSIPTGPYEQY
TRBV5-4	ASSSSKGDTNTGELF
TRBV5-4	ASSSGQRTLNYGYT
TRBV11-2	ASSSRTGDNNEQF
TRBV20-1	SARDPSGIWRTQY
TRBV6-1	ASSPQTARSTEAF
TRBV2	ASTEDRGSYEQY
TRBV10-3	AISVRQANTGELF
TRBV5-1	ASSEDRAYEQY
TRBV6-5	ASSYGTGGREDTEAF
TRBV7-3	ASSSYPDSGANVLT
TRBV6-1	ASRPGTANYGYT
TRBV5-4	ASSIRASYEQY
TRBV7-6	ASRGAYNSPLH
TRBV11-3	ASSQGNNERF
TRBV20-1	SAGGTGLLETQY
TRBV7-3	ASGTSGGSYNEQF
TRBV6-5	ASSLSSGDYNEQF
TRBV15	ATSRDGPPDTGELF
TRBV5-1	ASSPTGAGGFEAF
TRBV19	ASRGSGSYEQY
TRBV20-1	STRQHTGELF